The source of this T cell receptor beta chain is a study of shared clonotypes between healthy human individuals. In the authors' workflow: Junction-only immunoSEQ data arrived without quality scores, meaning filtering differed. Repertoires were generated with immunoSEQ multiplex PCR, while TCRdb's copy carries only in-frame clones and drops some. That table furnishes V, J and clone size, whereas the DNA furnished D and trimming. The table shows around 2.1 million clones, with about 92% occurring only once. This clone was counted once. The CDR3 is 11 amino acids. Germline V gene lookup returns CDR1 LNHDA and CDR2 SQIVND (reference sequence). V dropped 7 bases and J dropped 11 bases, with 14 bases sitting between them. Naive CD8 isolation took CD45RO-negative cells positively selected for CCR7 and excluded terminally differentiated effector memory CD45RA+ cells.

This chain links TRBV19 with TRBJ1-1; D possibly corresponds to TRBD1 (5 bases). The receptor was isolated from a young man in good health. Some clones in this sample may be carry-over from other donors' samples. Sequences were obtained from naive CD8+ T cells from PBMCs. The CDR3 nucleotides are TGTGCCAGTAAGTGGGGACCGGGGGCTTTCTTT. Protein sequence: CASKWGPGAFF.